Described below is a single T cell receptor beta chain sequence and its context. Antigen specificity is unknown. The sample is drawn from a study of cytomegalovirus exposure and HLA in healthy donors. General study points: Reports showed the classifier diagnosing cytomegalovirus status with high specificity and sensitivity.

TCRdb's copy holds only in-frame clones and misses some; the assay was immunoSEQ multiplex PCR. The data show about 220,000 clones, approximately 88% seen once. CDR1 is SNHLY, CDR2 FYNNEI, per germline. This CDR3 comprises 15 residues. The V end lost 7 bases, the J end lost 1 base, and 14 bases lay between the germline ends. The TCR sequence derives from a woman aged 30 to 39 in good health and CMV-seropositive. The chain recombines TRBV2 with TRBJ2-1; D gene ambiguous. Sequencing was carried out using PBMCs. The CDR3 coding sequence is TGTGCCAGCAAGCGCCTCGGCTATTCCTACAATGAGCAGTTCTTC. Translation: CASKRLGYSYNEQFF.